This T cell receptor (beta chain) was obtained from a study of T cells in women clearing cervical HPV infection. Study details: No precancer developed; the control's incident HPV16 infection cleared within 12 months. The study, taken as a whole, reports: CIN3+ cases had significantly higher TCR repertoire richness than controls, but evenness did not differ.

Assay: immunoSEQ multiplex PCR; the TCRdb copy retains only in-frame clones and omits some. This repertoire includes more than 30,000 clones. Details on this clone: What it binds is unknown. Other DNA sequences in this sample translate to the same CDR3.

This sequence was found in a woman between 18 and 70 years old with a cervical HPV16 infection that either progressed to CIN3+ or cleared (not recorded which). The sample consisted of blood buffy coat.

CDR3 protein: CASSMGPLAGGNTQYF. The sequenced part of the CDR3 DNA is TGTGCCAGTAGTATGGGTCCACTAGCGGGAGGAAATACG. The chain couples TRBV19 to TRBJ2-3, with TRBD2 identical over 12 bases. The CDR3 end lies 3 residues beyond the end of the read and is filled in from the germline J gene. Trimming cost V 3 bases and J 7 bases; bases outside gene matches: 8. The CDR3 extends over 16 amino acids. From germline, CDR1 is LNHDA and CDR2 SQIVND (reference sequence).